Here is one T cell receptor beta chain with its context. This clonotype was counted a few times. Its target antigen remains unknown. Base qualities are not recorded, but no much larger clone differs from it by a single base. Receptors were amplified or captured by 5' RACE. TCRdb lists the instrument as Illumina HiSeq 2500. The second PCR ran for roughly 7 to 11 cycles and used a J-beta primer mix along with a sample-barcoded 5' primer. A unique molecular identifier was introduced onto each TCR beta cDNA molecule by a template-switch 5' adaptor carrying 12 random nucleotides. At least 2.5 million CDR3-containing paired-end reads were obtained from each sample. The Mint cDNA synthesis kit, primed by a TRBC-specific oligonucleotide, was used to synthesize first-strand cDNA from all RNA. Following uracil-DNA glycosylase treatment, all cDNA underwent a first 18-cycle PCR with the universal primers M1SS and BC2_uni_R. The source study handled its data this way. Normalization of each sample was performed by random selection of 1 million high-quality reads, each carrying a distinct molecular identifier. Instead of being binned into consensus sequences, reads that shared molecular identifiers were thrown out. MiTCR, set to a Q25 quality threshold and the strictest error-elimination algorithm, was used for CDR3 identification, clonotype clustering and error correction. A nonparametric unseen species model with Euler transformation was used to estimate a lower bound on total TCR beta diversity. TCRdb trimmed public reads at Q25 via fastp, called clones via MiXCR and kept in-frame beta chains. Rows with one shared CDR3 protein collapse into an entry with the most common genes and DNA. For this entry, the V and J calls and clone size follow TCRdb and not the study's own pipeline. The sample includes around 1,500,000 distinct CDR3 sequences, with 42% observed a single time. Approximately 7.9% of the sample lies in the top ten.

This record belongs to a study of blood T cells in healthy people across ages (dated by TCRdb to 2013 to 2016). Turning to the overall study: In model experiments, roughly one uniquely barcoded TCR beta cDNA molecule per two T cells was captured by template switching. Using deep sequencing normalized with unique cDNA molecular identifiers, the study measured how TCR beta repertoire diversity changes with age. The donors were split into four age groups: young (average 16 years), middle-aged (about 40), aged (about 56) and long-lived (about 74). Donors of different ages were randomly distributed across sequencing lanes to avoid experimental bias. Using the same blood draw, the study looked at two additional independent replicas of 1 million unique cDNA reads for two donors, one aged 18 to 30 and the other aged 80 or older.

The CDR3, cysteine through phenylalanine, is 14 amino acids long. Just the 42-base CDR3 DNA is kept, in frame starting at base 1. CDR1 is given as LGHNT and CDR2 as FRNRAP, both from the germline V gene. The roughly 39 donors, aged roughly 6 to 90 years, were systemically healthy Caucasian individuals from Russia. Approximately 9 milliliters of peripheral blood were collected from each donor into EDTA-treated Vacutainer tubes. Ficoll-Paque density-gradient centrifugation was used to isolate PBMCs, with at least 6 million per sample. Trizol reagent was used to extract total RNA from PBMCs, with at least 5.5 micrograms per sample. For every donor, flow cytometry on a PBMC aliquot measured the percentage of naive CD45RAhigh/CD27high T cells. Paper-wide results and their limitations: Because profiling used bulk unsorted PBMCs, naive and antigen-experienced compartments could not be compared conclusively. Total diversity estimates from one million sequenced T cells were considered lower bounds and underestimates. As age increased, observed TCR beta diversity per million T cells dropped in a roughly linear way, and a significant reduction was already evident by age roughly 40. There was a strong correlation between observed TCR beta diversity and the percentage of naive T cells measured by flow cytometry. Compared with the aged group, the long-lived group had more naive CD4+ T cells, fewer expanded clones and increased TCR diversity, suggesting age selection. Donor CMV infection status was unknown, potentially confounding age-related changes in expanded clonotypes.

Sequencing input: blood. The V and J genes are TRBV12-5 and TRBJ2-4; TRBD2 is perhaps the D gene, given 5 matching bases. The DNA end is more similar to TRBJ2-5, so the J call may be wrong. The sequence derives from a woman between 18 and 29 years old in good health. In nucleotide form, the sequence is TGTGCTAGTGGTTTGGACGGACTGCAAGAGACCCAGTACTTC. It encodes CASGLDGLQETQYF.